Described below is a single T cell receptor beta chain sequence and its context. Its antigen is undetermined. This CDR3 comprises 14 residues. V was shortened by 7 bases and J by 1 base, with 13 bases between the two germline ends. Germline CDR1 reads MNHEY; CDR2 reads SMNVEV (reference sequence). For every subset, genomic DNA was evenly distributed across several immunoSEQ plates. Sequencing used immunoSEQ multiplex PCR; TCRdb keeps in-frame clones, though not all of them. The sample holds about 2.1 million clones, just over 90% seen once. Naive CD8 cells comprised CD45RO-negative, CCR7-positively selected cells, excluding terminally differentiated effector memory CD45RA+ cells. This entry is derived from a study of shared clonotypes between healthy human individuals. Study-wide context: Per donor, three plates held CD4 naive cells, three held CD4 memory, two held CD8 naive and one held CD8 memory.

Study-level points and caveats: Estimated clonotype richness was generally higher in naive than memory subsets.

The chain carries TRBV27 and TRBJ1-1, with a possible D match to TRBD1 (5 bases). The sequencing input was naive CD8+ T cells from PBMCs. The TCR comes from a man aged 18-30 years in good health. Some clones in this sample may be carry-over from other donors' samples. The CDR3 DNA follows: TGTGCCAGCACCCTATACACAGGGAACACTGAAGCTTTCTTT. Protein sequence: CASTLYTGNTEAFF.